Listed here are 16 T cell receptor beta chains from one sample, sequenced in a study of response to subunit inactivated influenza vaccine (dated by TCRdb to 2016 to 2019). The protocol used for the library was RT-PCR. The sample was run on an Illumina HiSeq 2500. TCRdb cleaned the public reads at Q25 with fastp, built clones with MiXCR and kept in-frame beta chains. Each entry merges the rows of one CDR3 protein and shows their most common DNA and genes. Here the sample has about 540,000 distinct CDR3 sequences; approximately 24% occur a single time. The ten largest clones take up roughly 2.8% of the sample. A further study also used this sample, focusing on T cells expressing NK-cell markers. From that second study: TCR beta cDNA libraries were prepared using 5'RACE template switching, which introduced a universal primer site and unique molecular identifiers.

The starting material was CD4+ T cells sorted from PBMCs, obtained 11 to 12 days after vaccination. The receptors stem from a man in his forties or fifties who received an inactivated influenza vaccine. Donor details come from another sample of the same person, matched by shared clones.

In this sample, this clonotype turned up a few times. CDR3: CSVWDNNGYTF. The CDR3 coding sequence is TGCAGCGTTTGGGACAACAATGGCTACACCTTC. This chain joins TRBV29-1 and TRBJ1-2; TRBD1 is a possible D gene (6 bases). Trimming pared 5 bases from V and 6 bases from J, leaving 10 bases between. This CDR3 is built from 11 residues. Germline CDR1 and CDR2: SQVTM and ANQGSEA.

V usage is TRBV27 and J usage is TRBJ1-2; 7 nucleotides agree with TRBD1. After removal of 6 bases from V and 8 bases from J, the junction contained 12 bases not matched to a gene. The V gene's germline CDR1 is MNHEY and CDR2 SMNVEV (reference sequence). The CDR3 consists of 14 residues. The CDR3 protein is CASRETGVSRGYTF. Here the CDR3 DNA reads TGTGCCAGCAGAGAAACAGGGGTATCGCGGGGCTACACCTTC.

CDR3 sequence reads: CASSSASGGADTQYF. CDR3 coding DNA: TGTGCCAGCAGCTCGGCGAGCGGGGGTGCAGATACGCAGTATTTT. The rearrangement uses TRBV4-2 and TRBJ2-3, with 8 bases aligning to TRBD2. Trimming removed 5 bases from V and 4 bases from J; junction bases left unmatched: 8. The germline gives CDR1 LGHNA, CDR2 YNFKEQ. This CDR3 is 15 amino acids long.

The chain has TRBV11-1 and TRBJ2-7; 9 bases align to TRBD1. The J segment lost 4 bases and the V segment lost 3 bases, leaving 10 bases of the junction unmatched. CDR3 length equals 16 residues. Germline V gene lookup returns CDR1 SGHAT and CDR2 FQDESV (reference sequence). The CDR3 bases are TGTGCCAGCAGCTTCCAAGCGGGACAGGGTGTTTACGAGCAGTACTTC. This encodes CASSFQAGQGVYEQYF.

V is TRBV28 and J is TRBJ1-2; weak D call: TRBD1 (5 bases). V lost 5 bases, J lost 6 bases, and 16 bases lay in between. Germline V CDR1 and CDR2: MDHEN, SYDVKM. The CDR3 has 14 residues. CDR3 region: CASSGFVAGNGYTF. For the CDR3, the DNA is TGTGCCAGCAGTGGGTTCGTGGCAGGGAATGGCTACACCTTC.

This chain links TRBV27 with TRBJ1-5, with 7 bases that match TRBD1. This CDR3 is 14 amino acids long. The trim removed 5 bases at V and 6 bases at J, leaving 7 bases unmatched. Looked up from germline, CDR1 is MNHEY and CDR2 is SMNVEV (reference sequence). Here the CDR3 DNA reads TGTGCCAGCAGTATAGAGGGGGCGGCTCAGCCCCAGCATTTT. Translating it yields CASSIEGAAQPQHF.

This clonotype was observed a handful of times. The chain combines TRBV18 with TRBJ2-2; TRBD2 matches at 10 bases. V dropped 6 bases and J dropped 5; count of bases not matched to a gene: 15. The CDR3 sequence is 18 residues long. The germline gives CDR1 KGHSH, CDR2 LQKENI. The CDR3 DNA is TGTGCCAGCTCTGCCGGGACAGCGGGACTAGCGACTACCGGGGAGCTGTTTTTT. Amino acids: CASSAGTAGLATTGELFF.

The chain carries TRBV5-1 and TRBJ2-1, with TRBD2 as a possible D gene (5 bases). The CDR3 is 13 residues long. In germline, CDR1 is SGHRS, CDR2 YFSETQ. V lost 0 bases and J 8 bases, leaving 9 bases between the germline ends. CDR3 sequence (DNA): TGCGCCAGCAGCTTGGAATCGGGATATGAGCAGTTCTTC. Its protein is CASSLESGYEQFF.

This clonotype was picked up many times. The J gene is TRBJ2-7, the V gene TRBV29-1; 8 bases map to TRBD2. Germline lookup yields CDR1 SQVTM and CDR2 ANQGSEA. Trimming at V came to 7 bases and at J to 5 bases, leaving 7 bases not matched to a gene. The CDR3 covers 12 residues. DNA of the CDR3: TGCAGCGCGGAGCGGGGGTTGAACGAGCAGTACTTC. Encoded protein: CSAERGLNEQYF.

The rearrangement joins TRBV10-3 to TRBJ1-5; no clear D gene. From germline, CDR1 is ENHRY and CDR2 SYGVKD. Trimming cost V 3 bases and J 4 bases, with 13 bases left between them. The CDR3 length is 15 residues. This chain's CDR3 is CAISEEGGKNQPQHF. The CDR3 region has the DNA TGTGCCATCAGTGAAGAGGGAGGGAAAAATCAGCCCCAGCATTTT.

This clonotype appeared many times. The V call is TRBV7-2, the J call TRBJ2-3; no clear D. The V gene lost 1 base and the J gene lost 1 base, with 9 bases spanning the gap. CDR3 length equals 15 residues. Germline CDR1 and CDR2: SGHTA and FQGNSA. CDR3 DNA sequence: TGTGCCAGCAGCTTAGGGGGAAGCGGCACAGATACGCAGTATTTT. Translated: CASSLGGSGTDTQYF. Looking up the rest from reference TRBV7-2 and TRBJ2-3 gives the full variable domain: GAGVSQSPSNKVTEKGKDVELRCDPISGHTALYWYRQSLGQGLEFLIYFQGNSAPDKSGLPSDRFSAERTGGSVSTLTIQRTQQEDSAVYLCASSLGGSGTDTQYFGPGTRLTVL.

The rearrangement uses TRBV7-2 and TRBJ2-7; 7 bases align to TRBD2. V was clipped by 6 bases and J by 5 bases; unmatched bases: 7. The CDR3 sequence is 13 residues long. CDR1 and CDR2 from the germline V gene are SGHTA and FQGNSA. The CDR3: CASRASGGHEQYF. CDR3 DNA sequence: TGTGCCAGCAGAGCCTCGGGGGGTCACGAGCAGTACTTC.

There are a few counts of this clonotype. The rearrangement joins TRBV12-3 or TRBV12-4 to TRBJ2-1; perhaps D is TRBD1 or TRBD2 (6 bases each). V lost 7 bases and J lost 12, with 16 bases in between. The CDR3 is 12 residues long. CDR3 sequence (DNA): TGTGCCAGCACGGGAGAGGGGGGAGGGCAGTTCTTC. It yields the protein CASTGEGGGQFF.

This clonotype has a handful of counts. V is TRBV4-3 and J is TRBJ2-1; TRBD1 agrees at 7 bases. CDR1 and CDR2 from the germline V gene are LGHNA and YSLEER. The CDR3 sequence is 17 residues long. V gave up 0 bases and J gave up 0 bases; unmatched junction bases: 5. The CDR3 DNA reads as TGCGCCAGCAGCCAAGATCCGCCAGGGGGCTCCTACAATGAGCAGTTCTTC. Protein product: CASSQDPPGGSYNEQFF.

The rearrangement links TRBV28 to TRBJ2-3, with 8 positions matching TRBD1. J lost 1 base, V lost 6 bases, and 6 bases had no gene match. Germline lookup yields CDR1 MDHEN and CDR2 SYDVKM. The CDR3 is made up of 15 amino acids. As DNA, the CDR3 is TGTGCCAGCAGCTCCGGGACAGGACGCACAGATACGCAGTATTTT. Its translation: CASSSGTGRTDTQYF.

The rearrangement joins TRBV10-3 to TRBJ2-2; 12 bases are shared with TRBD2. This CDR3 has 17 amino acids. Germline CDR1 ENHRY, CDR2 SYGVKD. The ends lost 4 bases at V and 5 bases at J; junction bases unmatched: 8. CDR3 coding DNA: TGTGCCATCAGTGCCGAACTAGCGGGAGGTCGGACCGGGGAGCTGTTTTTT. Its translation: CAISAELAGGRTGELFF.